The source of this T cell receptor (beta chain) is a study of cytomegalovirus exposure and HLA in healthy donors. A remark on this clone: Antigen: not known.

It was with 60 Vbeta and 13 Jbeta primers that the PCR ran. The protocol was immunoSEQ multiplex PCR, while the TCRdb copy is restricted to in-frame clones and leaves out a portion. Found here are roughly 86,000 clones, just over 70% of them singletons; the top ten hold more than 7%. Regarding the study as a whole: Earlier results showed most TCR beta V segments being productive about 87% or about 30% of the time.

The CDR3 spans 14 residues. The germline V gene has CDR1 SGHVS and CDR2 FNYEAQ. Trimming at V came to 5 bases and at J to 8 bases, leaving 6 bases not matched to a gene. Input material: PBMCs. This chain connects TRBV7-6 to TRBJ1-6; 7 bases match TRBD1. The receptor was derived from a man aged 55-75 years in good health and CMV-seronegative. The CDR3 DNA reads TGTGCCAGCAGCGTACAGGGGACCGATTCACCCCTCCACTTT. Amino acid sequence: CASSVQGTDSPLHF. Drawing the rest from reference TRBV7-6 and TRBJ1-6, the complete variable domain is GAGVSQSPRYKVTKRGQDVALRCDPISGHVSLYWYRQALGQGPEFLTYFNYEAQQDKSGLPNDRFSAERPEGSISTLTIQRTEQRDSAMYRCASSVQGTDSPLHFGNGTRLTVT.